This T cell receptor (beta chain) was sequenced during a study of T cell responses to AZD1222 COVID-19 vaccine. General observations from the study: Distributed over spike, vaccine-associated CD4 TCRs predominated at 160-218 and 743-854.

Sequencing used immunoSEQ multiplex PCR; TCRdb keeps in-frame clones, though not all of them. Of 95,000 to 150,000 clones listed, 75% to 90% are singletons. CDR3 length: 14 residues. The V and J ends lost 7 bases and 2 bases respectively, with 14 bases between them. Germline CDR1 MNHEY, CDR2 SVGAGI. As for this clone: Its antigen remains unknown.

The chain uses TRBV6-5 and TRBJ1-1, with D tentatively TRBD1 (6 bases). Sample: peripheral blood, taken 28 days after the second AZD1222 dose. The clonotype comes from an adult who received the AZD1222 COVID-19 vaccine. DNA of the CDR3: TGTGCCAGCACCCCGCCGGGACACAACACTGAAGCTTTCTTT. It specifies CASTPPGHNTEAFF.